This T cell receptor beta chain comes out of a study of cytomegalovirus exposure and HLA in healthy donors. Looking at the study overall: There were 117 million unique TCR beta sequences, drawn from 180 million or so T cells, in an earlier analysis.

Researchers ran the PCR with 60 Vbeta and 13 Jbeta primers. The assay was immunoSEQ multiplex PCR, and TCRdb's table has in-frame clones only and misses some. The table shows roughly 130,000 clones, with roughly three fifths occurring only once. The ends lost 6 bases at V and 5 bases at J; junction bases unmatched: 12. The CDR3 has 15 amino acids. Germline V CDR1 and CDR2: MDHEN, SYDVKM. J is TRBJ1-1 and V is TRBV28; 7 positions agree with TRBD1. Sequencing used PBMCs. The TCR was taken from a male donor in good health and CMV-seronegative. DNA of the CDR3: TGTGCCAGCAGGCTCTACAGGGGCGAGGGGACTGAAGCTTTCTTT. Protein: CASRLYRGEGTEAFF.